This T cell receptor beta chain derives from a study of blood T cell repertoires in COVID-19. Under the authors' procedure: Amplification of reference gene primers provided the estimated nucleated cell counts. The method was immunoSEQ multiplex PCR; TCRdb's version includes in-frame clones alone and lacks a portion of them. That table is the source of V, J and clone size, and D and trimming were worked out from the DNA. Of a few hundred thousand clones in the sample, nearly 90% are singletons; the top ten hold around 4.6%. Germline V lookup: CDR1 SEHNR, CDR2 FQNEAQ (reference sequence). The CDR3 spans 16 residues. Trimming left V 5 bases short and J 0 bases short, with 11 bases between.

This chain joins TRBV7-9 and TRBJ2-6; D gene uncertain. The receptor was derived from a woman aged 40 to 49 who had recovered from COVID-19. The sample taken for sequencing was peripheral blood. This CDR3 is CASSPMASSGANVLTF. The DNA for the CDR3 is TGTGCCAGCAGCCCTATGGCTAGCTCTGGGGCCAACGTCCTGACTTTC.